What follows describes a single T cell receptor (beta chain). Its target is unknown. This entry belongs to a study of shared clonotypes between healthy human individuals. Study overall: A donor's plate count was three for CD4 naive and three for CD4 memory; CD8 naive had two and CD8 memory one. Study-wide results and caveats: Generally, naive subsets came out with larger estimated richness than memory subsets.

For every subset, genomic DNA was evenly distributed across several immunoSEQ plates. Study processing details: In the immunoSEQ data, sequences were junction-only and lacked quality scores, so filtering differed. The table came from immunoSEQ multiplex PCR; TCRdb's copy has only in-frame clones and leaves some out. Clone size and V and J calls were adopted from that table, with D and trimming inferred from the DNA. The sample holds approximately 2,000,000 clones; under 95% are singletons and the top ten take 0.37%. The junction had 6 bases not matched to a gene; V was cut back by 5 bases and J by 4 bases. The CDR3 has 13 residues. In germline, CDR1 is SQVTM, CDR2 ANQGSEA.

Sequencing used naive CD4+ T cells from PBMCs. Stated subset: CD45RA+ positively selected. The chain has TRBV29-1 and TRBJ1-2; 8 bases are a match to TRBD1. The TCR originated in a man aged 18 to 29 in good health. Some clones in this sample may be carry-over from other donors' samples. The CDR3 is CSVQDRVGYGYTF. In DNA, the CDR3 is TGCAGCGTTCAGGACAGGGTAGGCTATGGCTACACCTTC.